Below are 5 T cell receptor beta chains sequenced from a single sample in a study of cytomegalovirus exposure and HLA in healthy donors. Sequencing was performed with immunoSEQ multiplex PCR; in TCRdb, only in-frame clones are kept and a portion is missing. The profile shows about 160,000 clones, less than 90% of them singletons. The sample comprised PBMCs. The receptor source for this set is a woman aged 18-35 years in good health and CMV-seronegative.

This clone was observed a handful of times. The V and J genes are TRBV4-1 and TRBJ1-1, with TRBD1 identical over 7 bases. This CDR3 spans 17 amino acids. The junction had 10 bases not matched to a gene; V was cut back by 3 bases and J by 0 bases. In germline, CDR1 is MGHRA, CDR2 YSYEKL. The CDR3 spells CASSHNRGGRLNTEAFF. CDR3 nucleotides: TGCGCCAGCAGCCACAATAGAGGGGGCAGACTGAACACTGAAGCTTTCTTT.

The rearrangement joins TRBV11-1 to TRBJ2-1, with 11 nucleotides matching TRBD1. This CDR3 comprises 14 residues. With 8 bases clipped from V and 7 bases from J, the junction kept 7 bases outside the gene matches. Germline V gives CDR1 SGHAT, CDR2 FQDESV (reference sequence). The CDR3 DNA is TGTGCCAGCGACCGGGACAGGGGGGAGAATGAGCAGTTCTTC. It translates to CASDRDRGENEQFF.

The chain uses TRBV9 and TRBJ1-1; maybe TRBD1 (6 bases). The CDR3 consists of 14 residues. The V end was cut by 4 bases, the J end by 2 bases, with 12 bases between. Germline V lookup: CDR1 SGDLS, CDR2 YYNGEE. The CDR3 sequence is CASSPGQLNTEAFF. In DNA, the CDR3 is TGTGCCAGCAGCCCCGGACAGCTTAACACTGAAGCTTTCTTT.

CDR3 sequence reads: CASSAAQGTGRAFF. CDR3 bases: TGTGCCAGCAGCGCCGCACAAGGGACAGGGAGAGCTTTCTTT. The gene calls are TRBV9 and TRBJ1-1; 9 bases are shared with TRBD1. J was trimmed by 10 bases and V by 3 bases; bases with no gene match: 10. In germline, CDR1 is SGDLS, CDR2 YYNGEE. This CDR3 is built from 14 residues.

This clone was recorded once. The rearrangement uses TRBV7-3 and TRBJ2-3; 7 bases fit TRBD1. Germline CDR1 SGHTA, CDR2 FQGTGA. Losses at the gene ends were 5 bases for V and 2 bases for J; bases not matched to a gene: 4. The CDR3 has 14 amino acids. The CDR3 DNA is TGTGCCAGCAGCCCGGGACAGATCACAGATACGCAGTATTTT. It is translated as CASSPGQITDTQYF.